A single sample is the source of the 25 T cell receptor beta chains below, sequenced in a study of blood T cell repertoires in COVID-19. Repertoires were generated with immunoSEQ multiplex PCR, while TCRdb's copy carries only in-frame clones and drops some. The sample lists approximately 210,000 clones, 84% occurring once. Specimen: peripheral blood. All receptors come from a woman aged 50 to 65 with active or convalescent COVID-19.

The V gene is TRBV3-1 (or the pseudogene TRBV3-2), the J gene TRBJ2-5, with TRBD1 matching 10 bases. CDR1 LGHDT and CDR2 YNNKEL come from the germline V gene (reference sequence). This CDR3 is 16 amino acids long. Trimming cost V 5 bases and J 4 bases; bases outside gene matches: 10. Written as DNA, the CDR3 is TGTGCCAGCAGCGACGGGGACAGGGGACCTCGAGAGACCCAGTACTTC. This translates into CASSDGDRGPRETQYF.

In its sample, this clone was seen a few times. The V call is TRBV7-9, the J call TRBJ1-1; perhaps TRBD1 as D (6 bases). The V end lost 5 bases, the J end lost 5 bases, and 12 bases lay between the germline ends. CDR1 is SEHNR, CDR2 FQNEAQ, per germline (reference sequence). The CDR3 covers 13 residues. CDR3 DNA: TGTGCCAGCAGCCCGAGTCAGGGGACTGAAGCTTTCTTT. Protein: CASSPSQGTEAFF.

The rearrangement joins TRBV11-2 to TRBJ1-4; possible D gene TRBD1, 6 bases. There are 16 residues in the CDR3. Germline lookup yields CDR1 SGHAT and CDR2 FQNNGV. With 4 bases removed from V and 4 bases from J, the gap between germline ends came to 16 bases. The DNA for the CDR3 is TGTGCCAGCAGCTCCCTTAGGGGGGGGGATAATGAAAAACTGTTTTTT. This sequence encodes CASSSLRGGDNEKLFF.

The V gene is TRBV19, the J gene TRBJ1-1; D remains unclear. The germline gives CDR1 LNHDA, CDR2 SQIVND (reference sequence). CDR3 length equals 13 residues. V was trimmed by 0 bases and J by 11 bases, leaving 13 bases between them. The CDR3: CASSIEFMSRAFF. CDR3 coding DNA: TGTGCCAGTAGTATAGAGTTTATGTCCCGGGCTTTCTTT.

This clone was recorded only once. The CDR3 DNA reads TGCGCCAGCAGCCAAGGACTAGCGGGATTAGAGACCCAGTACTTC. It encodes CASSQGLAGLETQYF. This chain connects TRBV4-1 to TRBJ2-5; 11 bases are a match to TRBD2. The junction had 2 bases not matched to a gene; V was cut back by 1 base and J by 4 bases. Germline assignment: CDR1 MGHRA and CDR2 YSYEKL. The CDR3 consists of 15 residues.

As to this clone: An end of the junction does not agree with germline; a read error may underlie this. The chain combines TRBV12-3 or TRBV12-4 with TRBJ1-2; D might be TRBD1 (6 bases). The CDR3 covers 11 residues. The CDR3 region is CASSGASGHTF. CDR3 sequence (DNA): TGTGCCAGCTCAGGGGCAAGTGGCCACACCTTC.

V is TRBV5-5 and J is TRBJ1-2; D gene uncertain. CDR3 length: 13 residues. With 0 bases removed from V and 9 bases from J, the gap between germline ends came to 12 bases. CDR1 and CDR2 from the germline V gene are SGHKS and YYEKEE (reference sequence). Written as DNA, the CDR3 is TGTGCCAGCAGCTTGGGCGGGGATTGGAGCTACACCTTC. Protein product: CASSLGGDWSYTF. Combining the CDR3 with reference TRBV5-5 and TRBJ1-2 gives the whole variable domain DAGVTQSPTHLIKTRGQQVTLRCSPISGHKSVSWYQQVLGQGPQFIFQYYEKEERGRGNFPDRFSARQFPNYSSELNVNALLLGDSALYLCASSLGGDWSYTFGSGTRLTVV.

This clone was detected only once. V usage is TRBV5-8 and J usage is TRBJ1-5; possibly TRBD1 for D (6 bases). Trimming shortened V by 0 bases and J by 7 bases, and 14 bases separated the two germline ends. Germline V CDR1 and CDR2: SGHTS, YDEGEE. The CDR3 totals 15 residues. CDR3 in amino acids: CASSLVRGGVQPQHF. DNA for the CDR3: TGTGCCAGCAGCTTGGTTAGGGGGGGGGTCCAGCCCCAGCATTTT.

The chain has TRBV5-3 and TRBJ1-1; possible D gene TRBD1, 6 bases. TRBV5-3 is designated an ORF whose function remains uncertain. The CDR3 extends over 11 amino acids. The V end lost 2 bases, the J end lost 11 bases, and 10 bases lay between the germline ends. DNA of the CDR3: TGTGCCAGAAGCTTATCAGGGGAGGCTTTCTTT. It encodes CARSLSGEAFF.

The genes are TRBV5-5 and TRBJ1-2; 9 positions match TRBD1. J was trimmed by 2 bases and V by 2 bases; bases with no gene match: 13. This CDR3 is 18 amino acids long. Germline V lookup: CDR1 SGHKS, CDR2 YYEKEE (reference sequence). The CDR3 nucleotides read TGTGCCAGCAGCTTCGAGCCTTTACAGGGGGCCCGAAACTATGGCTACACCTTC. Translation: CASSFEPLQGARNYGYTF.

This clone was seen a few times. CDR3 DNA: TGTGCCAGTAGTATAGTCTCGGGACAGGGGTCCTACGAGCAGTACTTC. Translation gives CASSIVSGQGSYEQYF. The chain links TRBV19 to TRBJ2-7, with 10 nucleotides matching TRBD1. The CDR3 loop spans 16 amino acids. V was clipped by 1 base and J by 1 base; unmatched bases: 4. Germline V gives CDR1 LNHDA, CDR2 SQIVND (reference sequence). Drawing the rest from reference TRBV19 and TRBJ2-7, the complete variable domain is DGGITQSPKYLFRKEGQNVTLSCEQNLNHDAMYWYRQDPGQGLRLIYYSQIVNDFQKGDIAEGYSVSREKKESFPLTVTSAQKNPTAFYLCASSIVSGQGSYEQYFGPGTRLTVT.

This chain links TRBV27 with TRBJ2-1; 13 positions match TRBD2. The germline CDR1 and CDR2 sequences are MNHEY and SMNVEV (reference sequence). The CDR3 is 16 amino acids. The ends lost 5 bases at V and 7 bases at J; junction bases unmatched: 8. The CDR3 reads CASSPSGTSGNNEQFF. The CDR3 coding sequence is TGTGCCAGCAGTCCCTCCGGGACTAGCGGGAATAATGAGCAGTTCTTC.

The CDR3 nucleotides read TGTGCCGGGCCCGGGACTAGCGGGAGGGGCACCGGGGAGCTGTTTTTT. Protein: CAGPGTSGRGTGELFF. The V and J genes are TRBV6-4 and TRBJ2-2; 16 bases map to TRBD2. This CDR3 is 16 amino acids long. The V and J ends lost 11 bases and 4 bases, in that order; junction bases with no gene match: 7. Germline assignment: CDR1 MRHNA and CDR2 SNTAGT.

The chain's CDR3 is CASSFGGGPIDTQYF. The CDR3 DNA sequence: TGTGCCAGCAGCTTTGGGGGAGGGCCAATAGATACGCAGTATTTT. This sequence joins TRBV5-5 and TRBJ2-3, with TRBD2 matching over 7 bases. After removal of 2 bases from V and 5 bases from J, the junction contained 8 bases not matched to a gene. Germline CDR1 SGHKS, CDR2 YYEKEE (reference sequence). This CDR3 region has 15 residues.

V and J are TRBV9 and TRBJ1-2, with TRBD1 identical over 10 bases. After removal of 4 bases from V and 5 bases from J, the junction contained 5 bases not matched to a gene. The CDR3 is made up of 14 amino acids. Germline values: CDR1 SGDLS, CDR2 YYNGEE. The CDR3 loop is CASSSRDRGYGYTF. CDR3 nucleotides: TGTGCCAGCAGCAGCCGGGACAGGGGTTATGGCTACACCTTC.

The chain carries TRBV19 and TRBJ1-2; 7 nucleotides line up with TRBD1. CDR1 is LNHDA, CDR2 SQIVND, per germline (reference sequence). Losses at the gene ends were 2 bases for V and 8 bases for J; bases not matched to a gene: 11. The CDR3 contains 15 residues. The CDR3 region is CASSISLGTVGGYTF. The CDR3 coding sequence is TGTGCCAGTAGTATATCCCTGGGGACAGTAGGAGGCTACACCTTC.

This clone was observed a handful of times. The chain recombines TRBV2 with TRBJ1-6; 10 nucleotides match TRBD1. CDR1 is SNHLY, CDR2 FYNNEI, per germline. The length of the CDR3 is 15 residues. After removal of 6 bases from V and 6 bases from J, the junction contained 5 bases not matched to a gene. The CDR3 is CASRSRDRGNSPLHF. CDR3 in DNA: TGTGCCAGCAGAAGCCGGGACAGGGGTAATTCACCCCTCCACTTT.

The chain is built from TRBV4-1 and TRBJ1-6; D not certain. Germline loops: CDR1 MGHRA, CDR2 YSYEKL. V lost 3 bases and J lost 0, with 6 bases in between. The CDR3 is 15 amino acids. CDR3 amino acids: CASSQVSSYNSPLHF. The CDR3 region has the DNA TGCGCCAGCAGCCAGGTTAGCTCCTATAATTCACCCCTCCACTTT.

This clone was observed a few times. The V call is TRBV29-1, the J call TRBJ1-1, with TRBD1 matching over 8 bases. The CDR3 runs 12 residues. Germline CDR1 SQVTM, CDR2 ANQGSEA. V was clipped by 7 bases and J by 5 bases; unmatched bases: 6. The DNA for the CDR3 is TGCAGCGCCGGGACAGGTGGGACTGAAGCTTTCTTT. This sequence encodes CSAGTGGTEAFF.

The gene calls are TRBV6-5 and TRBJ1-1, with a possible D match to TRBD1 (5 bases). The CDR3 is made up of 13 amino acids. Trimming cost V 2 bases and J 3 bases, with 7 bases left between them. Germline CDR1 and CDR2: MNHEY and SVGAGI. CDR3 nucleotides: TGTGCCAGCAGTTACGTAGGGGACACTGAAGCTTTCTTT. The encoded protein is CASSYVGDTEAFF.

The count of this clone is one. This chain uses TRBV5-4 with TRBJ1-1, with TRBD1 matching 7 bases. The V gene's germline CDR1 is SGHNT and CDR2 YYREEE (reference sequence). This CDR3 is 17 amino acids long. Trimming took 2 bases from V and 0 from J; bases not matched to a gene: 10. The CDR3 nucleotides read TGTGCCAGCAGCTTTCCCAAACCACAGGGGATGAACACTGAAGCTTTCTTT. This translates into CASSFPKPQGMNTEAFF.

V and J are TRBV5-1 and TRBJ2-7; 8 bases line up with TRBD1. The germline V gene encodes CDR1 SGHRS and CDR2 YFSETQ. This CDR3 has 15 amino acids. The trim removed 2 bases at V and 3 bases at J, leaving 7 bases unmatched. The CDR3: CASSFDVGQVYEQYF. The CDR3 DNA is TGCGCCAGCAGCTTTGATGTGGGACAGGTCTACGAGCAGTACTTC.

This chain connects TRBV29-1 to TRBJ2-2, with 8 nucleotides matching TRBD2. This CDR3 spans 14 amino acids. CDR1 and CDR2 (germline): SQVTM, ANQGSEA. V gave up 4 bases and J gave up 4 bases; unmatched junction bases: 5. The CDR3 DNA reads as TGCAGCGTTGGGAGCGGGGGACTCACCGGGGAGCTGTTTTTT. Translating gives CSVGSGGLTGELFF.

J is TRBJ1-1 and V is TRBV12-3 or TRBV12-4, with D unclear. Between the trimmed V and J ends, which lost 4 bases and 3 bases, there was a span of 9 bases. This CDR3 comprises 13 residues. This CDR3 is CASSWVADTEAFF. The CDR3 DNA is TGTGCCAGCAGTTGGGTCGCGGACACTGAAGCTTTCTTT.

J is TRBJ2-5 and V is TRBV2; a weak D match, TRBD2 (6 bases). Germline CDR1 SNHLY, CDR2 FYNNEI. The V end lost 5 bases, the J end lost 4 bases, and 14 bases lay between the germline ends. CDR3 length: 14 amino acids. As DNA, the CDR3 is TGTGCCAGCAGTACTTCCGGGGGTACAGAGACCCAGTACTTC. Translated: CASSTSGGTETQYF. Supplemented by reference TRBV2 and TRBJ2-5, the full variable domain reads EPEVTQTPSHQVTQMGQEVILRCVPISNHLYFYWYRQILGQKVEFLVSFYNNEISEKSEIFDDQFSVERPDGSNFTLKIRSTKLEDSAMYFCASSTSGGTETQYFGPGTRLLVL.